This TCR beta chain originates from a study of CD8+CD57+ T cells in acquired aplastic anemia (dated by TCRdb to 2016 to 2019). With respect to the entire study: On average, sorted CD4+ and CD8+ cells yielded approximately 3 ug of extracted DNA, with a range of about 0.18 to 27.4 ug. For healthy donor samples, the average read count was about 9.9 million for CD4+ cells and 11 million to 14 million for CD8+ cells.

Genomic DNA was used as template for profiling of TCR beta VDJ combinations and CDR3 sequences. An Illumina HiSeq 2000 was used for TCR repertoire sequencing. Per the original workflow: TRBV/TRBJ rearrangement plots, CDR3 size and DJ length profiles, and Simpson's diversity index were used to assess repertoires. The immunodominant clone was defined as the most abundant DNA sequence in deep sequencing data. CDR3 amino acid sequences were screened for sharing across subjects and were compared with published repertoires and the VDJdb database. TCRdb reran the public reads through fastp at Q25 and MiXCR, keeping productive beta chains. Rows merge per CDR3 protein into single entries with the most common DNA and genes. TCRdb assigned the V and J calls; the authors' analysis was not used. This sample comprises 200,000 to 250,000 distinct CDR3 sequences, 60% to 65% of them detected only once. 25% to 30% of the sample goes to the ten largest clones.

Looking up the germline V gene (reference sequence) yields CDR1 MNHNY and CDR2 SVGAGI. V was cut back by 6 bases and J by 7 bases, leaving a gap of 19 bases between them. Inclusive of the bounding cysteine and phenylalanine, the CDR3 is 16 residues long. Only the CDR3 portion is preserved as DNA: 48 bases, with reading frame beginning at the first base. Paper-wide results and their limitations: About 30 CD8+ CDR3 sequences were found in both patients and controls but appeared to be highly expressed in patients and within the immunodominant clones of the patients. Between patients and healthy controls, no significant difference in CD8+ Simpson's diversity was found (P=0.060).

As for this clonotype: Its recognized antigen is unknown. No qualities accompany the bases; no much larger clone lies one base away.

TCR repertoires of sorted CD4+ and CD8+ blood T cells from severe aplastic anemia patients and healthy subjects were deep-sequenced in the study. Ficoll-Paque density gradient centrifugation was used to isolate peripheral blood mononuclear cells. Before DNA extraction, CD4+ and CD8+ T cells were sorted by FACS or by magnetic beads. The V and J segments used are TRBV6-6 and TRBJ1-6; the D gene identity is not certain. Sequencing was done on a sample of sorted CD4+, CD8+, or CD8+CD57+ T cells (not recorded which) from PBMCs. The source of this sequence is a human donor in good health. The sequenced DNA: TGTGCCAGCAGACTTCAGTATTCCTCAATAAATTCACCCCTCCACTTT. Translated, it reads CASRLQYSSINSPLHF.